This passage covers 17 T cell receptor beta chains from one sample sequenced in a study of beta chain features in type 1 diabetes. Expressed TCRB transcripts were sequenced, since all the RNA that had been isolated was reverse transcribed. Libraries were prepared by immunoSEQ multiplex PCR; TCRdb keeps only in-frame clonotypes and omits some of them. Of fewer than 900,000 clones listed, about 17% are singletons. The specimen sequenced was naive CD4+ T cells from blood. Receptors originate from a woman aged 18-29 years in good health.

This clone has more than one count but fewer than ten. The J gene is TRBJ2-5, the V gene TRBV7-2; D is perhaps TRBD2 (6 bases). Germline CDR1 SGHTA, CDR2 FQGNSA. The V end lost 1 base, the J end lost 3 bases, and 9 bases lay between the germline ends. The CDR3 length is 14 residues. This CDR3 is CASSLGQREETQYF. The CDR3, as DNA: TGTGCCAGCAGCTTAGGCCAGCGGGAAGAGACCCAGTACTTC.

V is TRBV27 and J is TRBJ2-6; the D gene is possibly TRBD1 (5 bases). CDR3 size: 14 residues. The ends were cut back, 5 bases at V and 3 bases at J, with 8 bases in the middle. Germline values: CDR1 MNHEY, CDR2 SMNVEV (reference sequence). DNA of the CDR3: TGTGCCAGCAGTGGACATCTTGGGGCCAACGTCCTGACTTTC. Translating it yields CASSGHLGANVLTF.

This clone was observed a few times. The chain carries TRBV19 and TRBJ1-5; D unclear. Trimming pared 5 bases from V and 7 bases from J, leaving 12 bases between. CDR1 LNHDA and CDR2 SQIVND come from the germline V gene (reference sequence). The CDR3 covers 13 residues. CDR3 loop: CASSFSSEQPQHF. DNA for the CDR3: TGTGCCAGTAGTTTTTCGAGTGAACAGCCCCAGCATTTT.

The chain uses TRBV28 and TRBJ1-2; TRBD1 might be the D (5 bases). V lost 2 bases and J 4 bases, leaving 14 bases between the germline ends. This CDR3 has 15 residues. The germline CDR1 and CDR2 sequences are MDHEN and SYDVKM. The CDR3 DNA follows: TGTGCCAGCAGTTTAGATGGGTTCAGGGTCTATGGCTACACCTTC. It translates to CASSLDGFRVYGYTF.

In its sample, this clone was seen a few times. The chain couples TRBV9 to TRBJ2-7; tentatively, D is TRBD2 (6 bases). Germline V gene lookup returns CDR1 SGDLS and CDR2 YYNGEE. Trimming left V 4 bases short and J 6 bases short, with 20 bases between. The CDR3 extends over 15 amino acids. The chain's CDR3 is CASSPHPTSMGEQYF. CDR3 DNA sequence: TGTGCCAGCAGCCCCCATCCGACTAGTATGGGCGAGCAGTACTTC.

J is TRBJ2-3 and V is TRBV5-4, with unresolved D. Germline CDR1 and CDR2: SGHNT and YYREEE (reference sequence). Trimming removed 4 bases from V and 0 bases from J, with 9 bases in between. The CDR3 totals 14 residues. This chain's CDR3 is CASSMVDSTDTQYF. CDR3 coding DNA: TGTGCCAGCAGCATGGTCGACAGCACAGATACGCAGTATTTT.

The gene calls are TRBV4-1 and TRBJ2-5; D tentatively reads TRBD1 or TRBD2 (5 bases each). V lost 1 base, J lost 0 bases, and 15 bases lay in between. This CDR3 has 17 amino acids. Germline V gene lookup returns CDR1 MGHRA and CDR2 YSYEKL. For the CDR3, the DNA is TGCGCCAGCAGCCAAGTTGGGGGTCCTTGGTACCAAGAGACCCAGTACTTC. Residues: CASSQVGGPWYQETQYF.

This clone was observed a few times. The CDR3 DNA sequence: TGTGCCAGCAGCTTAGACAGTGTCCGGGGACTAGCGAGACCCTCCTACGAGCAGTACTTC. It yields the protein CASSLDSVRGLARPSYEQYF. V gene TRBV5-4 combines with J gene TRBJ2-7; 10 positions agree with TRBD2. J lost 0 bases, V lost 2 bases, and 17 bases had no gene match. The germline V gene has CDR1 SGHNT and CDR2 YYREEE (reference sequence). The CDR3 totals 20 residues.

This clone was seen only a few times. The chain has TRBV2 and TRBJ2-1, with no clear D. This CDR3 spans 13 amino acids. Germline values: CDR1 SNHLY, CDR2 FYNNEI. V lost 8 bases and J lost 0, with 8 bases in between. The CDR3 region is CASQSSSYNEQFF. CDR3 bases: TGTGCCAGCCAGAGCAGCTCCTACAATGAGCAGTTCTTC.

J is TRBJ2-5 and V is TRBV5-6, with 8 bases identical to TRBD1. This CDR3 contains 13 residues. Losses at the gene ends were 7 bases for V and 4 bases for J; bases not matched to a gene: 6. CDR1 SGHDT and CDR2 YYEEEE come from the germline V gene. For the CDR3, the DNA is TGTGCCAGCTGGGACAGGTGGCGAGAGACCCAGTACTTC. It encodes CASWDRWRETQYF.

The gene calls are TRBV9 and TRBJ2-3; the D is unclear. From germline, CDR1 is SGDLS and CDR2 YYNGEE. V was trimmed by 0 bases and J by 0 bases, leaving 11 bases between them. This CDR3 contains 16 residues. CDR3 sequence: CASSVDVGGSTDTQYF. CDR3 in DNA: TGTGCCAGCAGCGTAGATGTTGGCGGAAGCACAGATACGCAGTATTTT.

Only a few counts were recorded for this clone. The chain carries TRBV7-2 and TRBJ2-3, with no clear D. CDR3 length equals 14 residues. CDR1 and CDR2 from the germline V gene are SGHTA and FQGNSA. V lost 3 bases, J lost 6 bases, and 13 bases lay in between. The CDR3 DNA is TGTGCCAGCAGCTTCCAACCTCTCGTGGATACGCAGTATTTT. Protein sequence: CASSFQPLVDTQYF.

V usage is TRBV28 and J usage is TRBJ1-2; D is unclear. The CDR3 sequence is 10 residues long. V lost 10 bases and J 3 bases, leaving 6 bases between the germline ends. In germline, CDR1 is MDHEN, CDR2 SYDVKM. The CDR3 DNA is TGTGCCATCAAGCACTATGGCTACACCTTC. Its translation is CAIKHYGYTF.

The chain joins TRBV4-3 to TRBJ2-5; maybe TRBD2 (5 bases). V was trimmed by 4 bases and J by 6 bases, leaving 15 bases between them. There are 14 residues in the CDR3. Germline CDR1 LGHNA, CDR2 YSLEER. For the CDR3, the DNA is TGCGCCAGCAGCCCGCGGCGAGGGCAGCAGACCCAGTACTTC. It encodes CASSPRRGQQTQYF.

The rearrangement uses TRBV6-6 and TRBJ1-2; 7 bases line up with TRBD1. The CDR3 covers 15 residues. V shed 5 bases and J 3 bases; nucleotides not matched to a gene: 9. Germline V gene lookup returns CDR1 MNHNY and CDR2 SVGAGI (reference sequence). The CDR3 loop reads CASSTRQGSDYGYTF. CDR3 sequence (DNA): TGTGCCAGCAGTACCCGACAGGGTTCGGACTATGGCTACACCTTC.

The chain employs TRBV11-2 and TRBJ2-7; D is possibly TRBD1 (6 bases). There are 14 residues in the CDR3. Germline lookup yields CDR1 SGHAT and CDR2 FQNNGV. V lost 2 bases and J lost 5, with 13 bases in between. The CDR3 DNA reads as TGTGCCAGCAGCTTACTGGCTTCAGGGGACGAGCAGTACTTC. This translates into CASSLLASGDEQYF.

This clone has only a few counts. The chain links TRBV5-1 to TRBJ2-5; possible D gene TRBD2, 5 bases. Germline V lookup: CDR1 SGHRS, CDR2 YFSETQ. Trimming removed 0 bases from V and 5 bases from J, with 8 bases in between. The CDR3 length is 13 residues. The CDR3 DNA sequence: TGCGCCAGCAGCTTGGCTACGGGGGAGACCCAGTACTTC. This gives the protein CASSLATGETQYF.